The T cell receptor (beta chain) described here comes from a study of tumor-infiltrating lymphocytes in glioblastoma multiforme. The study's findings and limits: Just one glioblastoma patient contributed to the TCR-mutation comparison.

Germline CDR1 reads SQVTM; CDR2 reads ANQGSEA. The CDR3 totals 15 residues. On this clonotype itself: Its cognate antigen is unknown. A junction end diverges from the germline sequence, so it may reflect a read error.

TCR beta libraries were built from RNA through three nested multiplex PCR rounds using modified ARM-PCR. TCRB cDNA was made from around 450 ng total RNA. Unique molecular identifiers were not described for the libraries. MiXCR, applied by TCRdb to the multiplex PCR reads, yields one record per CDR3 protein. The profile shows about 15,000 distinct CDR3 sequences, 65% to 75% of them singletons. Sequenced: brain tumor tissue. This sequence originates from a male donor with glioblastoma. The chain is built from TRBV29-1 and TRBJ2-5; the match to TRBD1 covers 9 bases. The CDR3 reads CSVETGTGRQEIQYF. CDR3 DNA: TGTAGCGTTGAAACTGGGACAGGGCGGCAAGAGATCCAGTACTTC.